The rows below give T cell receptor beta chains drawn from one sample of a study of PD-1 blockade in classical Hodgkin lymphoma. The repertoire was sequenced with immunoSEQ multiplex PCR; TCRdb's copy has only in-frame clones and lacks some. Here the sample spans 50,000 or so clones, 86% being singletons. The sample consisted of peripheral blood mononuclear cells (PBMCs), taken before the fourth cycle of nivolumab. These receptors were taken from a human donor with classical Hodgkin lymphoma. CDR3s include the opening cysteine and the closing phenylalanine or tryptophan. The order of the fields is V gene, D gene, J gene, clone size, CDR3 DNA, CDR3 protein. A D gene is named only where the DNA matches it firmly. Only some rows state a clone size, as once, few, many or a class for expanded clones.

>TRBV7-9|NA|TRBJ2-5|NA
TGTGCCAGCAGCTTACCCGGACTGCTGGAGACCCAGTACTTC
CASSLPGLLETQYF
>TRBV5-6|NA|TRBJ1-5|few
TGTGCCAGCTCCTCACAGGGAGGACAGCCCCAGCATTTT
CASSSQGGQPQHF
>TRBV6-1|NA|TRBJ1-5|NA
TGTGCCAGCAGTGAAGCGGCAGGGAGCAATCAGCCCCAGCATTTT
CASSEAAGSNQPQHF
>TRBV15|NA|TRBJ1-3|NA
TGTGCCACCAGCAGAGATCAGGTCGGGGGAAACACCATATATTTT
CATSRDQVGGNTIYF
>TRBV5-6|TRBD1|TRBJ1-3|NA
TGTGCCAGCAGCCCATCTGACAGGGGGCAAGGAAACACCATATATTTT
CASSPSDRGQGNTIYF
>TRBV6-4|NA|TRBJ2-1|few
TGTGCCAGCAGTGACTCCGACAACAATGAGCAGTTCTTC
CASSDSDNNEQFF
>TRBV6-5|NA|TRBJ2-7|NA
TGTGCCAGCAGTTTAGAGGCAGTTAATTACGAGCAGTACTTC
CASSLEAVNYEQYF
>TRBV19|NA|TRBJ1-2|NA
TGTGCCAGTAGTGGCAGTCGCGCCTATGGCTACACCTTC
CASSGSRAYGYTF
>TRBV7-3|TRBD1|TRBJ2-6|NA
TGTGCCAGCAGCCTCCGGGACAGGGACTACTCTGGGGCCAACGTCCTGACTTTC
CASSLRDRDYSGANVLTF
>TRBV7-6|TRBD2|TRBJ2-1|NA
TGTGCCAGCAGCTTTGAGCGGGGGGGCGGGAATGAGCAGTTCTTC
CASSFERGGGNEQFF
>TRBV28|TRBD1|TRBJ1-5|NA
TGTGCCAGCAGTCCCGGGACAGGAACCTTCAATCAGCCCCAGCATTTT
CASSPGTGTFNQPQHF
>TRBV5-4|NA|TRBJ2-7|NA
TGTGCCAGCAGCTTGGGGGACGTGAAAGGAGAGCAGTACTTC
CASSLGDVKGEQYF
>TRBV9|NA|TRBJ2-1|NA
TGTGCCAGCAGCGTAGTTGGGGCGGGGTACAATGAGCAGTTCTTC
CASSVVGAGYNEQFF
>TRBV29-1|NA|TRBJ1-4|NA
TGCAGCGTTGGACGTCAGAATGAAAAACTGTTTTTT
CSVGRQNEKLFF
>TRBV6-6|NA|TRBJ2-1|NA
TGTGCCAGCAGTTACCCCCAGGGGACCAATGAGCAGTTCTTC
CASSYPQGTNEQFF
>TRBV28|NA|TRBJ2-1|NA
TGTGCCAGCAGTTTAAGGACTCGGGGTGAGCAGTTCTTC
CASSLRTRGEQFF
>TRBV10-3|NA|TRBJ1-6|NA
TGTGCCATCAGTGGGTATCTTGATTCACCCCTCCACTTT
CAISGYLDSPLHF
>TRBV2|TRBD1|TRBJ1-6|few
TGTGCCAGCAGTAAGGACAGGGGGTGGAATTCACCCCTCCACTTT
CASSKDRGWNSPLHF
>TRBV18|TRBD1|TRBJ1-5|NA
TGTGCCAGCTCACCGGGACAGGGAAACAATCAGCCCCAGCATTTT
CASSPGQGNNQPQHF
>TRBV27|NA|TRBJ2-7|NA
TGTGCCAGCAAGCCAACTAGCCCGCCGGTACAGTACTTC
CASKPTSPPVQYF
>TRBV27|TRBD1|TRBJ2-7|NA
TGTGCCAGCAGCAATACCGGGACAGGGCGGGGCGAGCAGTACTTC
CASSNTGTGRGEQYF
>TRBV28|NA|TRBJ2-7|once
TGTGCCAGCAGCCAGGGGGGGATGGATGAGCAGTACTTC
CASSQGGMDEQYF
>TRBV13|TRBD2|TRBJ2-5|NA
TGTGCCAGCAGCTTGGGCGGGGGGCGTTGGGAGACCCAGTACTTC
CASSLGGGRWETQYF
>TRBV10-3|NA|TRBJ1-4|NA
TGTGCCATCAGTGTAGGCGACGGGGGGGAAAAACTGTTTTTT
CAISVGDGGEKLFF
>TRBV7-2|NA|TRBJ2-1|NA
TGTGCCAGCAGCCCCACCCTAGGACCAACCCACCGTTACAATGAGCAGTTCTTC
CASSPTLGPTHRYNEQFF
>TRBV28|NA|TRBJ2-7|NA
TGTGCCAGCAGTCCCGGTCAGGCATTCTACGAGCAGTACTTC
CASSPGQAFYEQYF
>TRBV15|NA|TRBJ2-5|NA
TGTGCCACCAGCGGTGTGCAGCCCGGCGGGACCCAGTACTTC
CATSGVQPGGTQYF
>TRBV7-8|NA|TRBJ1-1|NA
TGTGCCACTCGGAAGGGTGAAGCTTTCTTT
CATRKGEAFF
>TRBV2|NA|TRBJ2-7|NA
TGTGCCAGCAGTGGCGGCTCCTACGAGCAGTACTTC
CASSGGSYEQYF
>TRBV18|TRBD1|TRBJ2-6|NA
TGTGCCAGCTCACCAGTGGGACAGAACTCTGGGGCCAACGTCCTGACTTTC
CASSPVGQNSGANVLTF
>TRBV7-9|TRBD2|TRBJ2-1|NA
TGTGCCAGCAGCTCAGAACGGAGCGGGAGGGCCAATGAGCAGTTCTTC
CASSSERSGRANEQFF
>TRBV27|TRBD2|TRBJ2-2|NA
TGTGCCAGCAGTTCAGGACTAGCGGGAGGGGTCGGGGAGCTGTTTTTT
CASSSGLAGGVGELFF
>TRBV5-1|NA|TRBJ1-2|few
TGCGCCAGCAGCTTGCGTACGCAAGCGCCAGATGGCTACACCTTC
CASSLRTQAPDGYTF
>TRBV7-9|TRBD2|TRBJ2-1|NA
TGTGCCAGCAGCAGTAGCGGGGGTTCCTACAATGAGCAGTTCTTC
CASSSSGGSYNEQFF
>TRBV6-1|NA|TRBJ2-6|few
TGTGCCAGCAGTGAAGGTAGGGCTGGGGCCAACGTCCTGACTTTC
CASSEGRAGANVLTF
>TRBV2|TRBD1|TRBJ2-7|NA
TGTGCCAGCAACTCGAGACAGGGCTACGAGCAGTACTTC
CASNSRQGYEQYF
>TRBV6-5|TRBD1|TRBJ2-7|NA
TGTGCCAGCAGCCGAACTGGGACAGGTACCTACGAGCAGTACTTC
CASSRTGTGTYEQYF
>TRBV7-2|NA|TRBJ1-1|NA
TGTGCCAGCAGCTTACGGGGGTCGGAAGCTTTCTTT
CASSLRGSEAFF
>TRBV6-1|TRBD2|TRBJ2-3|few
TGTGCCAGCAGTTTGGGACTAGCAGTTGATACGCAGTATTTT
CASSLGLAVDTQYF
>TRBV7-6|NA|TRBJ2-7|NA
TGTGCCAGCAGCTTAGCGATGACGGCTGAGCAGTACTTC
CASSLAMTAEQYF
>TRBV27|TRBD2|TRBJ2-3|few
TGTGCCAGCAGTGAGGGACTAGCGGGGGGGCTTAAGACGCAGTATTTT
CASSEGLAGGLKTQYF
>TRBV4-1|TRBD1|TRBJ1-5|NA
TGCGCCAGCAGCCTGAGACAGGGTGTTGGCCAGCATTTT
CASSLRQGVGQHF
>TRBV5-4|TRBD1|TRBJ2-7|NA
TGTGCCAGCAGCTACGGACAGGGCACCTACGAGCAGTACTTC
CASSYGQGTYEQYF
>TRBV28|TRBD2|TRBJ2-1|NA
TGTGCCAGCAACGGCAGGACACTAGCGTGGAATGAGCAGTTCTTC
CASNGRTLAWNEQFF
>TRBV10-3|TRBD1|TRBJ2-7|NA
TGTGCCATCCCATGGGGACAGGGAAAGCCCGAGCAGTACTTC
CAIPWGQGKPEQYF
>TRBV19|NA|TRBJ1-5|NA
TGTGCCAGTAATCAGCGGGCCTTTAATCAGCCCCAGCATTTT
CASNQRAFNQPQHF
>TRBV5-4|NA|TRBJ2-2|NA
TGTGCCAGCAGCCAGTGGTCCGGGGAGCTGTTTTTT
CASSQWSGELFF
>TRBV5-1|NA|TRBJ1-2|NA
TGCGCCAGCAGCGGGGGTCGAAATGGCTACACCTTC
CASSGGRNGYTF
>TRBV12-2|NA|TRBJ2-7|NA
TGTGCAAGTCGCTTGGGGACGGGGCACAGTGCTAGGGAGCAGTACTTC
CASRLGTGHSAREQYF
>TRBV6-6|NA|TRBJ2-1|NA
TGTGCCAGCACACCCGGGACTCCTTACAATGAGCAGTTCTTC
CASTPGTPYNEQFF
>TRBV5-5|TRBD2|TRBJ2-5|NA
TGTGCCAGCAGCTTGGCCACTAGCGGGGTGGGGGAGACCCAGTACTTC
CASSLATSGVGETQYF
>TRBV9|NA|TRBJ1-1|NA
TGTGCCAGCAGCGTAGACCGGGGGTGGACTGAAGCTTTCTTT
CASSVDRGWTEAFF
>TRBV19|TRBD1|TRBJ1-2|NA
TGTGCCAGTAGGCGGACAGGGGACAGCTATGGCTACACCTTC
CASRRTGDSYGYTF
>TRBV25-1|TRBD1|TRBJ2-2|NA
TGTGCCAGCAGTGAATGGGGTACGGACAGGAGGAACACCGGGGAGCTGTTTTTT
CASSEWGTDRRNTGELFF
>TRBV15|TRBD1|TRBJ1-2|NA
TGTGCCACCAGCAGAGGAGCGAAGGGGGCAGGGGGCTACACCTTC
CATSRGAKGAGGYTF
>TRBV28|TRBD1|TRBJ2-5|NA
TGTGCCAGCAGTTCCCCGGGACAGGGGAGTTCAGCGGAGACCCAGTACTTC
CASSSPGQGSSAETQYF
>TRBV5-1|NA|TRBJ2-3|NA
TGCGCCAGCGGGGGAGGAGGGTACACAGATACGCAGTATTTT
CASGGGGYTDTQYF